This T cell receptor (beta chain) was identified during a study of blood T cell repertoires in COVID-19. Sequenced by immunoSEQ multiplex PCR; TCRdb stores in-frame clones only, minus some. The table shows around 60,000 clones, with 84% occurring only once. The V and J ends lost 3 bases and 4 bases, in that order; junction bases with no gene match: 6. The CDR3 extends over 15 amino acids. Germline V lookup: CDR1 SGHTA, CDR2 FQGNSA. Sequencing was performed on peripheral blood. The V and J genes are TRBV7-2 and TRBJ2-7; 10 nucleotides align to TRBD1. The TCR originated in a man aged 60-69 years with COVID-19, enrolled during active disease. CDR3 in DNA: TGTGCCAGCAGCTTTCGGGACAGGGGTTCGTACGAGCAGTACTTC. Translation gives CASSFRDRGSYEQYF.